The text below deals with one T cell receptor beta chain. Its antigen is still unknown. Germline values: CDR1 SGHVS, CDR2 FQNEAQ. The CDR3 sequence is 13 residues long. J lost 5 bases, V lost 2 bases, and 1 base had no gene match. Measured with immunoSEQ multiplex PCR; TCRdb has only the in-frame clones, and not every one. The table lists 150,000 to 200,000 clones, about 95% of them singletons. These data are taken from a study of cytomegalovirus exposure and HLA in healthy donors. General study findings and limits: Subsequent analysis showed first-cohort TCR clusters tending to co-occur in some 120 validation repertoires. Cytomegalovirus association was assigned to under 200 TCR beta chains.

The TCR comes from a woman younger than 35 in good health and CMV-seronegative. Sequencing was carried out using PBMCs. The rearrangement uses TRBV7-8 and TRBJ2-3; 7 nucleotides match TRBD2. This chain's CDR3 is CASSLRGVDTQYF. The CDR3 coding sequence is TGTGCCAGCAGCTTACGGGGGGTAGATACGCAGTATTTT.